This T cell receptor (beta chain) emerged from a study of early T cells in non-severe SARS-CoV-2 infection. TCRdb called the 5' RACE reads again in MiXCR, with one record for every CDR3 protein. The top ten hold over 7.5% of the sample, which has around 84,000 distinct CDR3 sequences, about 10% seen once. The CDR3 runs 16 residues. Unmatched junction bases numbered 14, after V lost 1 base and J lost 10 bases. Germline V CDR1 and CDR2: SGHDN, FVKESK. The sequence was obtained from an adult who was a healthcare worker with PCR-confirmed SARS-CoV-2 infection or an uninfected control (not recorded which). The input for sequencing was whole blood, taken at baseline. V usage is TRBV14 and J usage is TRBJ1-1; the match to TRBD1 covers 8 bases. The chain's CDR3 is CASSQAIPPTGVRAFF. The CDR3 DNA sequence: TGTGCCAGCAGCCAAGCCATCCCACCGACAGGGGTACGAGCTTTCTTT.